This TCR beta chain stems from a study of T cell repertoires in cytomegalovirus infection. Study summary: Indications came from public TCR beta signatures; they pointed to CMV infection and to a matching HLA type. Findings and caveats of the study: The ex vivo response showed dominance by HLA-C-restricted CMV-specific TCR beta clonotypes.

Germline V gene sequence: CDR1 LNHDA, CDR2 SQIVND (reference sequence). The length of the CDR3 is 16 residues. Trimming removed 2 bases from V and 0 bases from J, with 13 bases in between. Concerning this clonotype itself: Antigen specificity is unknown.

MiXCR was run by TCRdb on the reads, yielding one entry per CDR3 protein. The sample lists about 740,000 distinct CDR3 sequences, 35% to 45% occurring once. This TCR came from a human donor in good health (CMV status not recorded). Some clones in this sample may be carry-over from other donors' samples. Sample: PBMCs. The chain employs TRBV19 and TRBJ1-1, with TRBD1 as a possible D gene (5 bases). CDR3: CASSIQGFALNTEAFF. Here the CDR3 DNA reads TGTGCCAGTAGTATACAGGGATTCGCGCTGAACACTGAAGCTTTCTTT.